Included here is one T cell receptor beta chain sequence, with context. Its antigen is undetermined. Assay used: immunoSEQ multiplex PCR; TCRdb lists only in-frame clones, some missing. The sample lists roughly 63,000 clones, about 80% seen once, with approximately 19% in the top ten. These data are taken from a study of identifying expanded T cells in peripheral blood. Overall study findings and caveats: Differentially abundant clones: roughly 1.2 between replicates, 16.4 at around 14 days, 19 to 20 at four.

Per the germline V gene, CDR1 is LGHNA and CDR2 is YSLEER. CDR3 size: 16 residues. The V and J ends lost 0 bases and 4 bases respectively, with 14 bases between them. The V gene is TRBV4-3, the J gene TRBJ2-3, with D tentatively TRBD1 (6 bases). The specimen was blood. The source of this sequence is a person between 18 and 70 years old in good health. CDR3 protein: CASSQELARGPDTQYF. CDR3 DNA sequence: TGCGCCAGCAGCCAAGAGTTAGCCAGGGGACCAGATACGCAGTATTTT.